This T cell receptor (beta chain) was captured by sequencing in a study of CD8 T cells in ankylosing spondylitis (dated by TCRdb to between 2016 and 2019). As for the study more broadly: The study set out to find disease-linked TCR variants by profiling T cell receptor beta repertoires in ankylosing spondylitis patients and healthy donors. The full study cohort comprised 25 ankylosing spondylitis patients and approximately 100 healthy donors. Peripheral blood was sampled, and synovial fluid was also collected from ankylosing spondylitis patients. Here is what the overall study found, with its caveats: The disease-linked clones were reported to be significantly enriched in matched synovial fluid samples from ankylosing spondylitis patients. A TCR beta motif made up of seven or eight highly homologous amino acid variants appeared to be characteristic of blood from ankylosing spondylitis patients. In peripheral blood, the disease-linked clones were found at relatively low frequencies and had a CD8+ phenotype. Some TCR beta motif variants had previously been reported in synovial fluid and blood of reactive arthritis patients, which suggested common disease-initiation mechanisms.

Its CDR3 holds 13 amino acids, cysteine through phenylalanine. Only the CDR3 DNA is retained, 39 bases long and in frame from the first base. CDR1 and CDR2 are read off the germline V gene as MNHNS and SASEGT. Clipping removes 8 bases from V and 4 bases from J, with 6 as the unmatched junction base count. TCRdb records Illumina HiSeq 2500 as the sequencer. Quantitative 5'-RACE with molecular barcodes was used to prepare TCR beta libraries. Turning to the authors' computational methods: Disease-linked TCR variants were identified with a new computational method built on a probabilistic model of VDJ rearrangement. Starting from the raw public reads, TCRdb applied fastp trimming at Q25, assembled clones with MiXCR and retained in-frame beta chains. A single entry per CDR3 protein holds the most common genes and DNA from its merged rows. In this record, the V and J calls reflect TCRdb's handling and not the investigators' own analysis. Counted in this sample were a few hundred thousand distinct CDR3 sequences; 15% to 20% of them appeared once. About a third of the sample rests with the top ten.

This clonotype showed up just a few times. What this receptor recognizes is not known. Base qualities are not recorded, but no much larger clone differs from it by a single base. The receptor's source is a male donor with ankylosing spondylitis or in good health (not recorded which). Rearrangement joined TRBV6-1 to TRBJ2-7, and TRBD1 matches 9 of the central bases. The sample comprised blood, either unsorted or a sorted T cell fraction (not recorded which). The CDR3 region reads CASAPGQGYEQYF. The sequenced DNA is TGTGCCAGCGCCCCGGGACAGGGATACGAGCAGTACTTC.